The 18 T cell receptor beta chains presented below share a single source sample, sequenced in a study of post-analysis software for immune sequencing data. Study-wide results and limits: TRBV5-6, TRBV5-1 and TRBV20-1 were among several TRBV segments more frequent in patients than controls.

cDNA libraries of TCR beta carried unique molecular identifiers. From the PCR reads, TCRdb called clonotypes with MiXCR, one entry per CDR3 protein. The sample gives about 400,000 distinct CDR3 sequences, about a third of which show up once; around 15% is in the top ten. Their recognized antigens are unknown. Sequenced sample: blood. The source is a girl aged 5-17 years with multiple sclerosis.

As for this clonotype: The junction departs from the called germline gene at one end, perhaps through a read error. V usage is TRBV6-2 or TRBV6-3 and J usage is TRBJ2-7, with D perhaps TRBD1 (6 bases). The CDR3 is made up of 15 amino acids. Per the germline V gene, CDR1 is MNHEY and CDR2 is SVGEGT. In DNA, the CDR3 is TGTACCAGCAGTTACCAACAGGGCGCGGGCTACGAGCAGTACTTC. This encodes CTSSYQQGAGYEQYF.

The table lists this clonotype with a few counts. The junction differs from germline at one of its ends, possibly a read error. The rearrangement uses TRBV7-9 and TRBJ2-2; no definite D call. Looked up from germline, CDR1 is SEHNR and CDR2 is FQNEAQ (reference sequence). This CDR3 contains 14 residues. Here the CDR3 reads CASSLAGNTGELFF. The CDR3 nucleotides are TGTGCTAGCAGCTTAGCAGGGAACACCGGGGAGCTGTTTTTT.

The chain links TRBV7-9 to TRBJ2-7; possible D gene TRBD2, 5 bases. Germline assignment: CDR1 SEHNR and CDR2 FQNEAQ (reference sequence). Trimming took off 5 bases at V and 2 bases at J, with 13 bases between the two ends. There are 14 residues in the CDR3. The DNA of the CDR3 is TGTGCCAGCAGCCCAGCGGACGGAGCCTACGAGCAGTACTTC. Amino acid sequence: CASSPADGAYEQYF. The whole variable domain, remainder taken from reference TRBV7-9 and TRBJ2-7, is DTGVSQNPRHKITKRGQNVTFRCDPISEHNRLYWYRQTLGQGPEFLTYFQNEAQLEKSRLLSDRFSAERPKGSFSTLEIQRTEQGDSAMYLCASSPADGAYEQYFGPGTRLTVT.

In this sample, this clonotype turned up a few times. The CDR3 nucleotides read TGTGCCAGTAGTATAGCCTTTGACGGTGGGTATGGCTACACCTTC. Encoded protein: CASSIAFDGGYGYTF. This sequence joins TRBV19 and TRBJ1-2; no definite D call. Germline CDR1 reads LNHDA; CDR2 reads SQIVND (reference sequence). The CDR3 totals 15 residues. Deletions cut 1 base from V and 5 bases from J, with 14 bases between.

The genes are TRBV2 and TRBJ1-1; 9 bases match TRBD1. Germline lookup yields CDR1 SNHLY and CDR2 FYNNEI. Trimming at V came to 6 bases and at J to 4 bases, leaving 9 bases not matched to a gene. The CDR3 consists of 15 residues. This CDR3 reads CASSPGQGRATEAFF. The CDR3 DNA follows: TGTGCCAGCAGCCCGGGACAGGGAAGGGCCACTGAAGCTTTCTTT.

This clonotype was detected a few times. The chain joins TRBV4-3 to TRBJ2-7, with 8 nucleotides matching TRBD2. CDR1 and CDR2 (germline): LGHNA, YSLEER. V trimming: 4 bases; J trimming: 3 bases; junction bases outside the gene matches: 5. CDR3 length equals 14 residues. CDR3 amino acids: CASSPTLAGYEQYF. The CDR3 DNA follows: TGCGCCAGCAGCCCCACTCTAGCGGGCTACGAGCAGTACTTC.

This clonotype was seen a few times. The gene calls are TRBV20-1 and TRBJ2-7; TRBD1 might be the D (5 bases). Deletions cut 0 bases from V and 5 bases from J, with 11 bases between. The CDR3 sequence is 13 residues long. The germline CDR1 and CDR2 sequences are DFQATT and SNEGSKA (reference sequence). The CDR3 DNA reads TGCAGTGCTAGAGACCAGGGTTTGGACGAGCAGTACTTC. Protein product: CSARDQGLDEQYF.

A few counts support this clonotype. This rearrangement joins TRBV20-1 to TRBJ2-1; D unclear. This CDR3 region has 16 residues. Germline values: CDR1 DFQATT, CDR2 SNEGSKA (reference sequence). Trimming took off 0 bases at V and 0 bases at J, with 12 bases between the two ends. The CDR3 bases are TGCAGTGCTAGAGATGTAGTGGGCCCCTCCTACAATGAGCAGTTCTTC. The encoded protein is CSARDVVGPSYNEQFF.

This clonotype was counted a few times. The rearrangement links TRBV4-3 to TRBJ2-3, with 10 bases matching TRBD2. V trimming: 4 bases; J trimming: 1 base; junction bases outside the gene matches: 5. Per germline, CDR1 LGHNA and CDR2 YSLEER. The CDR3 is made up of 16 amino acids. The CDR3, as DNA: TGCGCCAGCAGCCCTCCTAGCGGGGGTGGCACAGATACGCAGTATTTT. Translation: CASSPPSGGGTDTQYF.

J is TRBJ2-7 and V is TRBV11-2; perhaps TRBD2 as D (6 bases). The V gene's germline CDR1 is SGHAT and CDR2 FQNNGV. V was shortened by 7 bases and J by 0 bases, with 13 bases between the two germline ends. The CDR3 extends over 14 amino acids. This CDR3 is CASTNFGGSYEQYF. CDR3 nucleotides: TGTGCCAGCACCAACTTCGGGGGCTCCTACGAGCAGTACTTC.

V gene TRBV4-1 combines with J gene TRBJ1-2, with a possible D match to TRBD1 (5 bases). The CDR3 extends over 14 amino acids. V was shortened by 2 bases and J by 8 bases, with 15 bases between the two germline ends. Germline V gene lookup returns CDR1 MGHRA and CDR2 YSYEKL. CDR3: CASSQIGQGPGYTF. CDR3 nucleotide sequence: TGCGCCAGCAGCCAAATAGGGCAGGGACCGGGCTACACCTTC.

This clonotype was seen only a few times. The CDR3 sequence: CASRKGQGDYGYTF. CDR3 DNA: TGTGCCAGCAGAAAGGGACAGGGTGACTATGGCTACACCTTC. This chain uses TRBV6-4 with TRBJ1-2; 9 bases agree with TRBD1. The germline CDR1 and CDR2 sequences are MRHNA and SNTAGT. The CDR3 is made up of 14 amino acids. After removal of 6 bases from V and 3 bases from J, the junction contained 5 bases not matched to a gene.

J is TRBJ2-7 and V is TRBV7-9; D uncertain. V was cut by 5 bases and J by 3 bases, with 20 bases left in between. Germline V gene data show CDR1 as SEHNR and CDR2 as FQNEAQ (reference sequence). This CDR3 has 16 amino acids. The CDR3 nucleotides read TGTGCCAGCAGCAGTGGACGGGCTCTGGAGCGCTACGAGCAGTACTTC. Amino acid sequence: CASSSGRALERYEQYF.

The chain links TRBV5-1 to TRBJ2-3; 7 bases line up with TRBD1. V lost 4 bases, J lost 10 bases, and 15 bases stayed unmatched. Germline CDR1 is SGHRS and CDR2 is YFSETQ. This CDR3 is 15 amino acids long. CDR3 in amino acids: CASSPGQLGVGAQYF. The CDR3 DNA reads TGCGCCAGCAGCCCGGGACAGTTGGGCGTAGGGGCGCAGTATTTT.

The chain joins TRBV3-1 to TRBJ1-1; a possible D gene is TRBD1 (5 bases). Trimming removed 0 bases at V and 6 bases at J, with 23 bases between. This CDR3 region has 18 residues. Germline-derived CDR1 and CDR2 are LGHDT and YNNKEL (reference sequence). CDR3 sequence: CASSQDLSFIGASAEAFF. CDR3 bases: TGTGCCAGCAGCCAAGATCTCTCATTTATAGGGGCTAGCGCTGAAGCTTTCTTT. Filled out from reference TRBV3-1 and TRBJ1-1, the complete variable domain reads DTAVSQTPKYLVTQMGNDKSIKCEQNLGHDTMYWYKQDSKKFLKIMFSYNNKELIINETVPNRFSPKSPDKAHLNLHINSLELGDSAVYFCASSQDLSFIGASAEAFFGQGTRLTVV.

The chain couples TRBV10-3 to TRBJ2-3; 9 nucleotides line up with TRBD2. Looked up from germline, CDR1 is ENHRY and CDR2 is SYGVKD. The V gene end was trimmed by 5 bases and the J gene end by 6 bases; junction bases not matched to a gene: 9. This CDR3 is built from 15 residues. CDR3 bases: TGTGCCATCAGTTCCGGGACTAGCTCAGGTGATACGCAGTATTTT. This codes for CAISSGTSSGDTQYF.

This clonotype showed up just a few times. This sequence joins TRBV7-8 and TRBJ2-1; D is possibly TRBD2 (5 bases). Deletions cut 1 base from V and 12 bases from J, with 19 bases between. CDR1 SGHVS and CDR2 FQNEAQ come from the germline V gene. The CDR3 spans 15 residues. The DNA of the CDR3 is TGTGCCAGCAGCTTAGGAGCTGTCGGTCGGGGTGTGCAGTTCTTC. Protein: CASSLGAVGRGVQFF.

J is TRBJ2-1 and V is TRBV27; 7 bases line up with TRBD1. The CDR3 loop spans 16 amino acids. With 3 bases clipped from V and 1 base from J, the junction kept 6 bases outside the gene matches. CDR1 and CDR2 from the germline V gene are MNHEY and SMNVEV (reference sequence). CDR3 sequence reads: CASSFASGQSYNEQFF. The CDR3 DNA reads TGTGCCAGCAGTTTTGCCTCGGGACAGTCCTACAATGAGCAGTTCTTC.